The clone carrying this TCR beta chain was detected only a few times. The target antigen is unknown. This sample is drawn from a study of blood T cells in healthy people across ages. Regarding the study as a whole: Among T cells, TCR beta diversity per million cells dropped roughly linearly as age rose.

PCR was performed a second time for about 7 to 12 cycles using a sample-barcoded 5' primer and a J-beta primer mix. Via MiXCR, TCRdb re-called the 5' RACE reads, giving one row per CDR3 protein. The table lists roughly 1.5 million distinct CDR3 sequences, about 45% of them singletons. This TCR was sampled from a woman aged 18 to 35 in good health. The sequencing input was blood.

CDR3 loop: CSALADSDTQYF. CDR3 coding DNA: TGCAGTGCACTAGCGGACTCAGATACGCAGTATTTT. This chain connects TRBV20-1 to TRBJ2-3, with TRBD2 matching over 8 bases. The CDR3 totals 12 residues. Losses at the gene ends were 6 bases for V and 4 bases for J; bases not matched to a gene: 3. Germline CDR1 is DFQATT and CDR2 is SNEGSKA (reference sequence).